The 20 T cell receptor beta chains reported below all come from one sample, sequenced in a study of somatic mutations in cytotoxic T cells in rheumatoid arthritis. Method: immunoSEQ multiplex PCR; TCRdb's copy keeps in-frame clones and lacks some. The table has some 17,000 clones, over 65% seen once. Sequencing input: CD8+ T cells sorted from blood. These receptors came from an adult with rheumatoid arthritis.

This clone was detected only a few times. The V and J genes are TRBV6-5 and TRBJ2-1; no reliable D call. V gave up 10 bases and J gave up 2 bases, with 12 bases separating them. The CDR3 has 13 residues. Germline CDR1 MNHEY, CDR2 SVGAGI. The CDR3 DNA sequence: TGTGCCACCCAAGACACGACCTACAATGAGCAGTTCTTC. Its protein product is CATQDTTYNEQFF.

The chain recombines TRBV30 with TRBJ2-2, with D unclear. The length of the CDR3 is 14 residues. Germline V gives CDR1 GTSNPN, CDR2 SVGIG (reference sequence). Trimming stripped 2 bases from V and 2 bases from J, with 9 bases between. CDR3 in amino acids: CAWSRQVNTGELFF. The DNA of the CDR3 is TGTGCCTGGAGTCGACAAGTTAACACCGGGGAGCTGTTTTTT.

This clone was counted a single time. DNA of the CDR3: TGCGCCAGCAGCCAAACCCGGACAGGGGGGCACACTGAAGCTTTCTTT. Its translation: CASSQTRTGGHTEAFF. The rearrangement joins TRBV4-1 to TRBJ1-1, with 10 bases identical to TRBD1. Per the germline V gene, CDR1 is MGHRA and CDR2 is YSYEKL. The CDR3 extends over 16 amino acids. V lost 2 bases to trimming and J lost 3 bases; unmatched junction nucleotides: 6.

J is TRBJ2-5 and V is TRBV4-1; D might be TRBD1 (6 bases). Germline CDR1 is MGHRA and CDR2 is YSYEKL. The germline V and J ends were trimmed by 2 bases and 4 bases, with 14 bases remaining between them. This CDR3 region has 15 residues. CDR3: CASSQLKGHPETQYF. The DNA for the CDR3 is TGCGCCAGCAGCCAACTAAAGGGACACCCAGAGACCCAGTACTTC.

The chain uses TRBV19 and TRBJ2-1; 8 bases align to TRBD2. Per the germline V gene, CDR1 is LNHDA and CDR2 is SQIVND (reference sequence). V lost 3 bases and J lost 1; bases outside the gene matches: 2. The CDR3 has 15 amino acids. DNA for the CDR3: TGTGCCAGTAGTATCGTAGCGGGGTCCTACAATGAGCAGTTCTTC. Amino acids: CASSIVAGSYNEQFF.

This chain uses TRBV4-1 with TRBJ1-2; D is uncertain. The CDR3 runs 13 residues. The germline V gene encodes CDR1 MGHRA and CDR2 YSYEKL. Deletions cut 0 bases from V and 1 base from J, with 3 bases between. Here the CDR3 DNA reads TGCGCCAGCAGCCAAGATAGTAACTATGGCTACACCTTC. This codes for CASSQDSNYGYTF.

V is TRBV6-6 and J is TRBJ2-2; D remains ambiguous. CDR1 and CDR2 from the germline V gene are MNHNY and SVGAGI (reference sequence). The V end was cut by 1 base, the J end by 1 base, with 4 bases between. The CDR3 is 14 amino acids. CDR3 region: CASSYWQNTGELFF. The DNA of the CDR3 is TGTGCCAGCAGTTACTGGCAGAACACCGGGGAGCTGTTTTTT.

The chain carries TRBV5-6 and TRBJ2-5, with D hard to call. This CDR3 comprises 11 residues. With 0 bases removed from V and 5 bases from J, the gap between germline ends came to 2 bases. The germline V gene has CDR1 SGHDT and CDR2 YYEEEE. The CDR3: CASSLAETQYF. As DNA, the CDR3 is TGTGCCAGCAGCTTGGCCGAGACCCAGTACTTC.

The chain recombines TRBV30 with TRBJ2-1; D may be TRBD1 (6 bases). The CDR3 covers 14 residues. The germline V gene has CDR1 GTSNPN and CDR2 SVGIG (reference sequence). Trimming removed 1 base at V and 6 bases at J, with 13 bases between. CDR3 residues: CAWSEGQEVNEQFF. DNA of the CDR3: TGTGCCTGGAGTGAGGGACAAGAAGTCAATGAGCAGTTCTTC.

This clone was observed once. V and J are TRBV5-6 and TRBJ2-7; 7 bases are shared with TRBD2. The V segment lost 1 base and the J segment 0 bases; nucleotides outside the gene matches: 4. This CDR3 comprises 15 residues. The germline V gene encodes CDR1 SGHDT and CDR2 YYEEEE. The CDR3, as DNA: TGTGCCAGCAGCTTGAACGGGGACTACTCCTACGAGCAGTACTTC. Its protein is CASSLNGDYSYEQYF.

This clone was detected only a few times. The chain links TRBV16 to TRBJ2-7; D call uncertain. The V end lost 0 bases, the J end lost 1 base, and 7 bases lay between the germline ends. This CDR3 is built from 14 residues. Germline CDR1 reads KGHSY; CDR2 reads FQNENV. The CDR3 sequence is CASSQSSRSYEQYF. As DNA, the CDR3 is TGTGCCAGCAGCCAATCGTCCAGATCCTACGAGCAGTACTTC.

This clone came up a few times. The J gene is TRBJ2-7, the V gene TRBV5-6; D call uncertain. Trimming removed 0 bases at V and 6 bases at J, with 4 bases between. The CDR3 totals 11 residues. CDR1 and CDR2 (germline): SGHDT, YYEEEE. CDR3 amino acids: CASSLVTEQYF. The CDR3 region has the DNA TGTGCCAGCAGCTTGGTCACCGAGCAGTACTTC.

The chain carries TRBV19 and TRBJ1-5; D is unclear. CDR3 size: 12 residues. Trimming removed 7 bases from V and 8 bases from J, with 12 bases in between. CDR1 LNHDA and CDR2 SQIVND come from the germline V gene (reference sequence). CDR3 sequence: CASNSESEPQHF. For the CDR3, the DNA is TGTGCCAGTAACTCGGAAAGTGAGCCCCAGCATTTT.

This chain uses TRBV5-4 with TRBJ1-2; D is undetermined. With 1 base removed from V and 1 base from J, the gap between germline ends came to 8 bases. Germline V gene data show CDR1 as SGHNT and CDR2 as YYREEE (reference sequence). The CDR3 runs to 14 residues. In DNA, the CDR3 is TGTGCCAGCAGCTTGCCGGCGGGTAACTATGGCTACACCTTC. This sequence encodes CASSLPAGNYGYTF.

The genes are TRBV4-1 and TRBJ1-2; no clear D. From germline, CDR1 is MGHRA and CDR2 YSYEKL. Trimming stripped 0 bases from V and 1 base from J, with 15 bases between. CDR3 length equals 17 residues. CDR3 protein: CASSQEPSRGLNYGYTF. The CDR3 coding sequence is TGCGCCAGCAGCCAAGAACCGTCGAGAGGGCTTAACTATGGCTACACCTTC.

This sequence joins TRBV7-9 and TRBJ1-6; D uncertain. The CDR3 totals 16 residues. V lost 5 bases and J 7 bases, leaving 18 bases between the germline ends. Germline CDR1 SEHNR, CDR2 FQNEAQ (reference sequence). CDR3 region: CASSRLATSGNSPLHF. CDR3 nucleotides: TGTGCCAGCAGCCGGCTTGCAACCTCGGGGAATTCACCCCTCCACTTT.

The chain combines TRBV27 with TRBJ2-1, with D unresolved. The CDR3 extends over 14 amino acids. V gave up 4 bases and J gave up 2 bases, with 9 bases separating them. The germline CDR1 and CDR2 sequences are MNHEY and SMNVEV (reference sequence). CDR3 loop: CASSSPTAYNEQFF. In DNA, the CDR3 is TGTGCCAGCAGTTCCCCAACAGCCTACAATGAGCAGTTCTTC.

The CDR3 DNA follows: TGTGCCAGCAGCCAAGACAGAGATGAGGGCTACACCTTC. Residues: CASSQDRDEGYTF. The chain couples TRBV4-2 to TRBJ1-2; D unresolved. Trimming stripped 0 bases from V and 8 bases from J, with 10 bases between. This CDR3 spans 13 amino acids. From germline, CDR1 is LGHNA and CDR2 YNFKEQ.

The gene calls are TRBV7-9 and TRBJ2-2; 9 nucleotides agree with TRBD1. The CDR3 length is 16 residues. Trimming at V came to 5 bases and at J to 6 bases, leaving 10 bases not matched to a gene. Germline-derived CDR1 and CDR2 are SEHNR and FQNEAQ (reference sequence). This chain's CDR3 is CASSARQGGGSGELFF. The CDR3 nucleotides read TGTGCCAGCAGCGCCCGACAGGGGGGAGGATCCGGGGAGCTGTTTTTT.

The chain links TRBV7-9 to TRBJ2-5, with D tentatively TRBD1 or TRBD2 (6 bases each). V was clipped by 5 bases and J by 7 bases, with 20 bases between them. The CDR3 spans 15 residues. Germline V gene sequence: CDR1 SEHNR, CDR2 FQNEAQ (reference sequence). This CDR3 is CASSPGALAEGTQYF. CDR3 coding DNA: TGTGCCAGCAGCCCGGGGGCCTTAGCGGAAGGGACCCAGTACTTC.